These 21 T cell receptor beta chains originate from one sample sequenced in a study of blood T cell repertoires in COVID-19. Sequencing was performed with immunoSEQ multiplex PCR; in TCRdb, only in-frame clones are kept and a portion is missing. The sample carries under 200,000 clones, around four fifths recorded once. Sequencing used peripheral blood. These receptor sequences come from a woman of 80 years or more with acute or convalescent COVID-19.

This clone was counted between two and nine times. The chain couples TRBV2 to TRBJ1-6; D is perhaps TRBD1 (6 bases). Germline CDR1 and CDR2: SNHLY and FYNNEI. Trimming stripped 11 bases from V and 6 bases from J, with 17 bases between. This CDR3 region has 14 residues. CDR3 loop: CAGREGDGNSPLHF. Here the CDR3 DNA reads TGTGCCGGACGAGAGGGGGACGGTAATTCACCCCTCCACTTT.

The chain uses TRBV6-5 and TRBJ2-2, with D possibly being TRBD2 (6 bases). The CDR3 has 16 amino acids. Germline V CDR1 and CDR2: MNHEY, SVGAGI. Trimming removed 1 base from V and 1 base from J, with 10 bases in between. CDR3 sequence (DNA): TGTGCCAGCAGTTACTGGCTAGCGAGGAACACCGGGGAGCTGTTTTTT. Its protein product is CASSYWLARNTGELFF.

Only a few counts were recorded for this clone. The chain uses TRBV10-3 and TRBJ1-1; a possible D gene is TRBD1 (5 bases). Trimming took 10 bases from V and 4 from J, leaving 13 bases between them. CDR3 length equals 12 residues. Germline lookup yields CDR1 ENHRY and CDR2 SYGVKD. This chain's CDR3 is CATHGGSTEAFF. The CDR3 DNA is TGTGCCACACACGGGGGTTCCACTGAAGCTTTCTTT.

V gene TRBV2 combines with J gene TRBJ1-3; possible D gene TRBD1, 5 bases. Per germline, CDR1 SNHLY and CDR2 FYNNEI. The CDR3 runs to 15 residues. V was trimmed by 8 bases and J by 3 bases, leaving 17 bases between them. The CDR3 reads CASLGGIGGGNTIYF. The CDR3 nucleotides are TGTGCCAGCCTCGGGGGGATTGGAGGTGGAAACACCATATATTTT.

V gene TRBV30 combines with J gene TRBJ2-1, with 9 bases lining up with TRBD2. The CDR3 is 16 residues long. V was clipped by 5 bases and J by 1 base; unmatched bases: 9. Germline CDR1 GTSNPN, CDR2 SVGIG (reference sequence). CDR3 sequence (DNA): TGTGCCTGGCTTAGCGGGAGTGATGGGTCCTACAATGAGCAGTTCTTC. Translation gives CAWLSGSDGSYNEQFF.

V usage is TRBV7-9 and J usage is TRBJ2-5; 12 nucleotides agree with TRBD2. CDR1 SEHNR and CDR2 FQNEAQ come from the germline V gene (reference sequence). V gave up 5 bases and J gave up 5 bases; unmatched junction bases: 9. The CDR3 sequence is 16 residues long. In DNA, the CDR3 is TGTGCCAGCAGCGCCCCTAGCGGGGGGGCTTCTGAGACCCAGTACTTC. This encodes CASSAPSGGASETQYF.

The J gene is TRBJ2-1, the V gene TRBV11-2; possibly TRBD2 for D (6 bases). Deletions cut 0 bases from V and 4 bases from J, with 16 bases between. In germline, CDR1 is SGHAT, CDR2 FQNNGV. This CDR3 spans 17 amino acids. CDR3 nucleotide sequence: TGTGCCAGCAGCTTAGAAGTCCCTAGCGACTTATACAATGAGCAGTTCTTC. It codes for CASSLEVPSDLYNEQFF.

This clone was observed a handful of times. This chain uses TRBV10-1 with TRBJ2-7; D gene uncertain. This CDR3 comprises 15 residues. V lost 0 bases to trimming and J lost 2 bases, with 11 bases between them. Per germline, CDR1 WNHNN and CDR2 SYGVQD (reference sequence). The DNA of the CDR3 is TGCGCCAGCAGTGAGTCGAGCGACTTAACCTACGAGCAGTACTTC. It translates to CASSESSDLTYEQYF.

This clone was seen a handful of times. The V gene is TRBV12-3 or TRBV12-4, the J gene TRBJ2-1; 13 nucleotides line up with TRBD2. The CDR3 totals 13 residues. The V and J ends lost 10 bases and 7 bases, in that order; junction bases with no gene match: 4. The CDR3 is CATGLAGVNEQFF. The CDR3 bases are TGTGCCACAGGACTAGCGGGGGTAAATGAGCAGTTCTTC.

The chain couples TRBV10-3 to TRBJ2-3; 8 nucleotides line up with TRBD1. V gave up 9 bases and J gave up 2 bases; unmatched junction bases: 13. Germline loops: CDR1 ENHRY, CDR2 SYGVKD. The CDR3 consists of 16 residues. CDR3 nucleotide sequence: TGTGCCATTAGACAAGGGACAGGCCAAAACACAGATACGCAGTATTTT. Protein: CAIRQGTGQNTDTQYF.

This rearrangement joins TRBV7-2 to TRBJ1-1, with 12 bases aligning to TRBD1. The CDR3 has 15 amino acids. Germline V gene data show CDR1 as SGHTA and CDR2 as FQGNSA. The V segment lost 5 bases and the J segment 4 bases; nucleotides outside the gene matches: 5. CDR3 DNA: TGTGCCAGCAGCCTGGGACAGGGGGCTCGCACTGAAGCTTTCTTT. Translation: CASSLGQGARTEAFF.

The V gene is TRBV4-3, the J gene TRBJ1-2; 8 bases map to TRBD1. The CDR3 has 18 amino acids. V lost 1 base to trimming and J lost 8 bases; unmatched junction nucleotides: 18. The germline CDR1 and CDR2 sequences are LGHNA and YSLEER. For the CDR3, the DNA is TGCGCCAGCAGCCAAGTCAGCTCTGGGACAGGACTTTCGGGAGGCTACACCTTC. The encoded protein is CASSQVSSGTGLSGGYTF.

V gene TRBV6-5 combines with J gene TRBJ2-7; D may be TRBD1 (6 bases). Trimming took off 8 bases at V and 2 bases at J, with 13 bases between the two ends. The CDR3 is made up of 13 amino acids. The germline V gene encodes CDR1 MNHEY and CDR2 SVGAGI. The CDR3 spells CASAQGFTYEQYF. The CDR3 nucleotides read TGTGCCAGCGCTCAGGGGTTCACCTACGAGCAGTACTTC.

This chain joins TRBV5-4 and TRBJ1-4; 9 bases line up with TRBD1. V shed 5 bases, J shed 2 bases, and the junction held 10 bases outside the gene matches. The CDR3 sequence is 17 residues long. Germline V gene data show CDR1 as SGHNT and CDR2 as YYREEE (reference sequence). The CDR3, as DNA: TGTGCCAGCAGTTCGGGACAGGGACTTATGACTAATGAAAAACTGTTTTTT. This encodes CASSSGQGLMTNEKLFF.

This clone has only a few counts. CDR3 nucleotides: TGTGCCAGCAGCTTAGCGCAGCGGGAGTTAGATACGCAGTATTTT. It encodes CASSLAQRELDTQYF. This sequence joins TRBV7-9 and TRBJ2-3, with 8 bases fitting TRBD2. The V and J ends lost 0 bases and 5 bases, in that order; junction bases with no gene match: 4. The CDR3 covers 15 residues. The V gene's germline CDR1 is SEHNR and CDR2 FQNEAQ (reference sequence). Filled out from reference TRBV7-9 and TRBJ2-3, the complete variable domain reads DTGVSQNPRHKITKRGQNVTFRCDPISEHNRLYWYRQTLGQGPEFLTYFQNEAQLEKSRLLSDRFSAERPKGSFSTLEIQRTEQGDSAMYLCASSLAQRELDTQYFGPGTRLTVL.

This chain connects TRBV7-2 to TRBJ2-3; 9 nucleotides align to TRBD1. Germline V gives CDR1 SGHTA, CDR2 FQGNSA. This CDR3 comprises 16 residues. Trimming removed 4 bases from V and 6 bases from J; junction bases left unmatched: 11. In DNA form, the CDR3 reads TGTGCCAGCAGCTCCAAACAGGGGGCCCGCGTTGATACGCAGTATTTT. Its translation: CASSSKQGARVDTQYF.

The chain employs TRBV30 and TRBJ2-1, with 8 bases fitting TRBD2. The germline gives CDR1 GTSNPN, CDR2 SVGIG (reference sequence). This CDR3 has 14 amino acids. V lost 5 bases and J lost 10; bases outside the gene matches: 13. The CDR3 sequence: CAWGTGTSLFEQFF. The CDR3 bases are TGTGCCTGGGGCACCGGGACTAGTTTATTCGAGCAGTTCTTC. Looking up the rest from reference TRBV30 and TRBJ2-1 gives the full variable domain: SQTIHQWPATLVQPVGSPLSLECTVEGTSNPNLYWYRQAAGRGLQLLFYSVGIGQISSEVPQNLSASRPQDRQFILSSKKLLLSDSGFYLCAWGTGTSLFEQFFGPGTRLTVL.

The V and J genes are TRBV2 and TRBJ1-5, with unresolved D. This CDR3 spans 16 amino acids. Germline CDR1 is SNHLY and CDR2 is FYNNEI. V was cut by 1 base and J by 2 bases, with 12 bases left in between. In nucleotides, the CDR3 is TGTGCCAGCAGTGAAGGGTGGTCTATCGGCAATCAGCCCCAGCATTTT. Protein product: CASSEGWSIGNQPQHF.

This clone was seen just once. The chain couples TRBV9 to TRBJ2-3, with TRBD2 matching 8 bases. CDR1 is SGDLS, CDR2 YYNGEE, per germline. This CDR3 is 16 amino acids long. Losses at the gene ends were 2 bases for V and 1 base for J; bases not matched to a gene: 6. CDR3: CASSVGLGVGTDTQYF. CDR3 nucleotide sequence: TGTGCCAGCAGCGTGGGACTAGGGGTTGGCACAGATACGCAGTATTTT.

This clone was counted only a few times. CDR3 in DNA: TGTGCCAGCAGTTCACTAGCGGGAGGTGGAAGGGAGCTGTTTTTT. This translates into CASSSLAGGGRELFF. V is TRBV6-5 and J is TRBJ2-2; 12 nucleotides line up with TRBD2. The germline gives CDR1 MNHEY, CDR2 SVGAGI. V lost 4 bases, J lost 9 bases, and 6 bases stayed unmatched. The CDR3 is 15 amino acids.

This clone was seen more than once but under ten times. J is TRBJ1-2 and V is TRBV12-2; the tabulated D call, TRBD1, remains unverified against the DNA. TRBV12-2 represents a pseudogene. The CDR3 has 17 amino acids. CDR3 amino acids: CASRLACTGTGNYGYTF. The CDR3 DNA sequence: TGTGCAAGTCGCTTAGCCTGTACTGGTACAGGGAACTATGGCTACACCTTC.